This T cell receptor beta chain came from a study of T cell responses to AZD1222 COVID-19 vaccine. Looking at the study overall: Second-dose timings of about 4 or about 12 weeks were pooled.

Produced via immunoSEQ multiplex PCR; TCRdb's table is partial and in-frame only. The table has tens of thousands of clones, roughly 82% seen once; the top ten hold approximately 2.8%. Trimming took 7 bases from V and 6 from J, leaving 18 bases between them. The CDR3 sequence is 15 residues long. Germline V gives CDR1 MNHNY, CDR2 SVGAGI (reference sequence). The source was peripheral blood, collected on day 0 of AZD1222 vaccination. V usage is TRBV6-6 and J usage is TRBJ2-2; D call uncertain. This clonotype was sampled from an adult in good health. The CDR3 region has the DNA TGTGCCAGCACCAACCAAGGTCATGGAGCCGGGGAGCTGTTTTTT. Its protein product is CASTNQGHGAGELFF.